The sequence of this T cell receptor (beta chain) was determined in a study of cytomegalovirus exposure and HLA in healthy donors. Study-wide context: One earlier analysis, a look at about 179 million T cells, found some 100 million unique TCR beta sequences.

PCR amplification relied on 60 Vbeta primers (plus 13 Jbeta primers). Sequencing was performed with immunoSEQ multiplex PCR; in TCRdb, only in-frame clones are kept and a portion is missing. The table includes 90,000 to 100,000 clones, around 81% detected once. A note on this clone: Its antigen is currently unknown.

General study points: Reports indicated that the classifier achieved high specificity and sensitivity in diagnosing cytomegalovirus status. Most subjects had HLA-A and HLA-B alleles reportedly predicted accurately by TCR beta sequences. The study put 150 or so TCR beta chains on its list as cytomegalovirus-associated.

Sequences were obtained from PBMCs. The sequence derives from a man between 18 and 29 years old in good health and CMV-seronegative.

The CDR3 coding sequence is TGTGCCAGCACCGCGGACAGCCGGGACACTGAAGCTTTCTTT. Translation: CASTADSRDTEAFF. This sequence joins TRBV4-2 and TRBJ1-1; D possibly corresponds to TRBD1 (6 bases). Germline CDR1 reads LGHNA; CDR2 reads YNFKEQ. This CDR3 is built from 14 residues. V lost 7 bases to trimming and J lost 3 bases, with 15 bases between them.